The rows below give T cell receptor beta chains drawn from one sample of a study of T cells after yellow fever vaccination. TCRdb redid the calling of the 5' RACE reads with MiXCR, one entry per CDR3 protein. The sample lists about 320,000 distinct CDR3 sequences; around 4.5% were seen once. This specimen consisted of PBMCs, obtained 15 days after the yellow fever booster vaccination. Receptors were obtained from a man aged 18-30 years who received the YFV17D yellow fever vaccine. The CDR3 runs from the conserved cysteine through the conserved F or W. D genes are given only for firm matches. For some rows the clone size is stated as once, few or many, or as a class when expanded; others skip it.

>.|TRBV5-1|15|TRBJ1-4|.
TGCGCCAGCAGCTTGGAAGGTTCGGGGGATGAAAAACTGTTTTTT
CASSLEGSGDEKLFF
>TRBD1|TRBV6-2/TRBV6-3|14|TRBJ1-1|many
TGTGCCAGCAGTTACCAGGGGGCTGCGACTGAAGCTTTCTTT
CASSYQGAATEAFF
>TRBD2|TRBV5-8|16|TRBJ2-1|.
TGTGCCAGCAGGTACACTAGCGGGGGGATCTACAATGAGCAGTTCTTC
CASRYTSGGIYNEQFF
>TRBD2|TRBV6-2/TRBV6-3|14|TRBJ2-7|many
TGTGCCAGCAGGTTAGCGGGTTCGGCCTACGAGCAGTACTTC
CASRLAGSAYEQYF
>.|TRBV20-1|14|TRBJ2-2|many
TGCAGTGCTAGAGGACTAGCGAACACCGGGGAGCTGTTTTTT
CSARGLANTGELFF
>.|TRBV4-3|15|TRBJ1-1|many
TGCGCCAGCAGCCAATCCTACCGAGTTAACACTGAAGCTTTCTTT
CASSQSYRVNTEAFF
>.|TRBV20-1|14|TRBJ2-3|.
TGCAGTGCTAGAGCCCAGGGTGGTGGGGATACGCAGTATTTT
CSARAQGGGDTQYF
>.|TRBV7-3|15|TRBJ2-1|few
TGTGCCAGCAGCTTAATGGGCCAGGGCTATAGGGAGCAGTTCTTC
CASSLMGQGYREQFF
>.|TRBV7-8|15|TRBJ1-5|few
TGTGCCAGCAGCTTAGAATTAGGGAGAGGGCAGCCCCAGCATTTT
CASSLELGRGQPQHF
>TRBD2|TRBV6-2/TRBV6-3|16|TRBJ2-1|few
TGTGCCAGCAGTCACGCAGTAGCGGGGTTGGACAATGAGCAGTTCTTC
CASSHAVAGLDNEQFF
>.|TRBV7-2|16|TRBJ1-3|many
TGTGCCAGCAGCTTATACCCGGAGAGGAATCGGCACACCATATATTTT
CASSLYPERNRHTIYF
>.|TRBV7-2|14|TRBJ2-4|few
TGTGCCACCCGCGAGGCCTTAGCCAAAAACATTCAGTACTTC
CATREALAKNIQYF
>.|TRBV20-1|13|TRBJ2-2|few
TGCAGTGCTAGAGGCAGGGTGGACGGGGAGCTGTTTTTT
CSARGRVDGELFF
>.|TRBV6-5|13|TRBJ1-1|many
TGTGCCAGCAGAGGGACACCGAACACTGAAGCTTTCTTT
CASRGTPNTEAFF
>TRBD2|TRBV5-4|16|TRBJ2-3|.
TGTGCCAGCAGCCCGGAGGGACTAGCGGAAACAGATACGCAGTATTTT
CASSPEGLAETDTQYF
>.|TRBV7-9|13|TRBJ1-5|many
TGTGCCAGCAGCTTAGCTGCCTCTCAGCCCCAGCATTTT
CASSLAASQPQHF
>TRBD1|TRBV5-1|15|TRBJ1-2|few
TGCGCCAGCAGCTTTGTGGGACAGGGGGCGGCCGGCTACACCTTC
CASSFVGQGAAGYTF
>.|TRBV4-3|15|TRBJ1-5|many
TGCGCCAGCAGCCAAGGCAGGTCTAGCAATCAGCCCCAGCATTTT
CASSQGRSSNQPQHF
>.|TRBV9|14|TRBJ2-2|many
TGTGCCAGCAGCCCTCGTACGAACACCGGGGAGCTGTTTTTT
CASSPRTNTGELFF
>TRBD1|TRBV5-4|14|TRBJ2-3|.
TGTGCCAGCAGCTGGACAGGAGACACAGATACGCAGTATTTT
CASSWTGDTDTQYF